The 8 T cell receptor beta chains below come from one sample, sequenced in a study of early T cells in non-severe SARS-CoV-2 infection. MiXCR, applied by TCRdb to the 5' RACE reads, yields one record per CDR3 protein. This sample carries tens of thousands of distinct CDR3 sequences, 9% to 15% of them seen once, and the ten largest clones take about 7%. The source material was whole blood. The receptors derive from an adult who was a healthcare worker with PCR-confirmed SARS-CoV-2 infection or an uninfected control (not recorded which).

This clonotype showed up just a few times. For the CDR3, the DNA is TGTGCCAGCAGTTTTCTGGGATTTTTAGCCGCGAACACCGGGGAGCTGTTTTTT. Residues: CASSFLGFLAANTGELFF. The chain employs TRBV6-6 and TRBJ2-2; D is unresolved. The CDR3 extends over 18 amino acids. Germline V gene sequence: CDR1 MNHNY, CDR2 SVGAGI (reference sequence). V was trimmed by 4 bases and J by 0 bases, leaving 18 bases between them.

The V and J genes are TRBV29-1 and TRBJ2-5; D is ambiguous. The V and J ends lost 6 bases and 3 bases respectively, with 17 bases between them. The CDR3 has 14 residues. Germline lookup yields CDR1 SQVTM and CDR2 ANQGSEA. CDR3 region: CSVASSRNKETQYF. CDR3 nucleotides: TGCAGCGTCGCCTCGTCCAGGAACAAAGAGACCCAGTACTTC. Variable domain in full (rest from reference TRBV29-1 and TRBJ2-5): SAVISQKPSRDICQRGTSLTIQCQVDSQVTMMFWYRQQPGQSLTLIATANQGSEATYESGFVIDKFPISRPNLTFSTLTVSNMSPEDSSIYLCSVASSRNKETQYFGPGTRLLVL.

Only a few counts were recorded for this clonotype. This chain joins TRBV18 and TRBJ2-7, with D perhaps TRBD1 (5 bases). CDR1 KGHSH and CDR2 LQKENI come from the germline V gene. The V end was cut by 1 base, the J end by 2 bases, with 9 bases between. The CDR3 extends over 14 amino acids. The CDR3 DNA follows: TGTGCCAGCTCACCACTCCAGGGTACCTACGAGCAGTACTTC. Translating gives CASSPLQGTYEQYF. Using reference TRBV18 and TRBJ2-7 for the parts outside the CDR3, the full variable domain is NAGVMQNPRHLVRRRGQEARLRCSPMKGHSHVYWYRQLPEEGLKFMVYLQKENIIDESGMPKERFSAEFPKEGPSILRIQQVVRGDSAAYFCASSPLQGTYEQYFGPGTRLTVT.

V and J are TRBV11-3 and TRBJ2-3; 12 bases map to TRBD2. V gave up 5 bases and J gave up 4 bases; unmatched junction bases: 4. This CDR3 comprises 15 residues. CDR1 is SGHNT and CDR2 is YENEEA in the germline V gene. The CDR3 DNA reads TGTGCCAGCAGCCTAGCGGGAGGGTACGCAGATACGCAGTATTTT. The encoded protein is CASSLAGGYADTQYF.

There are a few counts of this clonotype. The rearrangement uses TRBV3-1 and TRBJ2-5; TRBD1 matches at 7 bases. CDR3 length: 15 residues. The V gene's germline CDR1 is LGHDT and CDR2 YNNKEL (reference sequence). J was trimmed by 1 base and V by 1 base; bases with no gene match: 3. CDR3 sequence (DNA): TGTGCCAGCAGCCAAGGGGACAGTATCCAAGAGACCCAGTACTTC. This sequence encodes CASSQGDSIQETQYF.

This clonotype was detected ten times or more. This CDR3 reads CSARRPGGLTYEQYF. CDR3 nucleotides: TGCAGTGCTCGACGTCCTGGCGGGCTTACCTACGAGCAGTACTTC. The rearrangement links TRBV20-1 to TRBJ2-7, with a possible D match to TRBD2 (5 bases). Per germline, CDR1 DFQATT and CDR2 SNEGSKA (reference sequence). The CDR3 is 15 residues long. The germline V and J ends were trimmed by 5 bases and 2 bases, with 19 bases remaining between them.

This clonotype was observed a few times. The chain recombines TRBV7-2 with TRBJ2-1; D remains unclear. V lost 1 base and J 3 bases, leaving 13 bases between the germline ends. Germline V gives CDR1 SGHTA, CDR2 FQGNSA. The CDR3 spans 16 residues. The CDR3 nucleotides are TGTGCCAGCAGCTTAGTGTCTAGTAAGGTCTACAATGAGCAGTTCTTC. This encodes CASSLVSSKVYNEQFF.

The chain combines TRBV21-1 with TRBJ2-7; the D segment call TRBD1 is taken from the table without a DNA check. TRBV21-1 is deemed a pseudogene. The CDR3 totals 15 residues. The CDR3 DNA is TGTGCCAGCACCCCCAACGACGTAAGCTCCTACGAGCAGTACTTC. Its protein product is CASTPNDVSSYEQYF.